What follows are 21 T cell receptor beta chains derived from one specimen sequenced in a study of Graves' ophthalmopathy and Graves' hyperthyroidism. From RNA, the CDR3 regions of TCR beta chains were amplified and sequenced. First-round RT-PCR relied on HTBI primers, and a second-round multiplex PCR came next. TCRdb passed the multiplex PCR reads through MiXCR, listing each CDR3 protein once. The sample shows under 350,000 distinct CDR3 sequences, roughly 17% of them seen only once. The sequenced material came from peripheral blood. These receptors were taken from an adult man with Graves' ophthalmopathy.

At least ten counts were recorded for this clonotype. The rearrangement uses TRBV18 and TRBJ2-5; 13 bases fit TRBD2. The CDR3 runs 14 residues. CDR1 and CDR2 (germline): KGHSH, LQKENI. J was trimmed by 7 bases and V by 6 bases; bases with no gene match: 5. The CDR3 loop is CASSRTSGRGTQYF. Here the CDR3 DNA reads TGTGCCAGCTCTCGGACTAGCGGGAGAGGGACCCAGTACTTC. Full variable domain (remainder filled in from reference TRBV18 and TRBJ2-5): NAGVMQNPRHLVRRRGQEARLRCSPMKGHSHVYWYRQLPEEGLKFMVYLQKENIIDESGMPKERFSAEFPKEGPSILRIQQVVRGDSAAYFCASSRTSGRGTQYFGPGTRLLVL.

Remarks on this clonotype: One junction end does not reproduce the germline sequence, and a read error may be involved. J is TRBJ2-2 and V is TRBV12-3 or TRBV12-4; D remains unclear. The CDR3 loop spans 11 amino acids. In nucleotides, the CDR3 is TGTTCCAGCAGTTTTTCCGGGGAGCTGTTTTTT. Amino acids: CSSSFSGELFF.

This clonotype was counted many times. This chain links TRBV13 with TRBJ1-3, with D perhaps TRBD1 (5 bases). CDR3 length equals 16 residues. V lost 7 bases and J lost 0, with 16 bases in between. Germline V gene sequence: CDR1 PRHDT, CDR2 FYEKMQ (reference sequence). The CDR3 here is CASTEGTASSGNTIYF. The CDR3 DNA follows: TGTGCCAGCACCGAAGGGACGGCCAGCTCTGGAAACACCATATATTTT.

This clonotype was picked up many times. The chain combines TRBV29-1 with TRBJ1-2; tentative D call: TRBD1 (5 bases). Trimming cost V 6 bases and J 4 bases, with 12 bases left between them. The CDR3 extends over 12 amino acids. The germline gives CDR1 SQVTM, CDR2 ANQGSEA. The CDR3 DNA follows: TGCAGCGTCGGGGACCTGGGCTATGGCTACACCTTC. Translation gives CSVGDLGYGYTF.

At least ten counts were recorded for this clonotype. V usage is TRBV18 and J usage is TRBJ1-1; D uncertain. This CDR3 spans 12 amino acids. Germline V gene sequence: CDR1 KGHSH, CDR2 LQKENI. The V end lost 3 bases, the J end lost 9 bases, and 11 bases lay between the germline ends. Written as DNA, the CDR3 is TGTGCCAGCTCACCGTCGGCAGATAAAGCTTTCTTT. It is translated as CASSPSADKAFF.

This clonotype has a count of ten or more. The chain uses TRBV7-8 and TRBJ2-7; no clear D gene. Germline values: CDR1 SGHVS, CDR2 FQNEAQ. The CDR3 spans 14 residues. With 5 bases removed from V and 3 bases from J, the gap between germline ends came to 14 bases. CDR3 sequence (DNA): TGTGCCAGCAGCCAAGAGGCACTTCTCTACGAGCAGTACTTC. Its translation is CASSQEALLYEQYF. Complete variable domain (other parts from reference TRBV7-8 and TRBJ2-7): GAGVSQSPRYKVAKRGQDVALRCDPISGHVSLFWYQQALGQGPEFLTYFQNEAQLDKSGLPSDRFFAERPEGSVSTLKIQRTQQEDSAVYLCASSQEALLYEQYFGPGTRLTVT.

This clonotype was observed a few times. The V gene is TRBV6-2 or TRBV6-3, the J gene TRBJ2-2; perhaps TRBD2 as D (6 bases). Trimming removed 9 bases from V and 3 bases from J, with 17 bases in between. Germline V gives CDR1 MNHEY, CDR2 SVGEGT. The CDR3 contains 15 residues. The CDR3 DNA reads TGTGCCAGTCGGAACGGGACTCTCTACACCGGGGAGCTGTTTTTT. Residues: CASRNGTLYTGELFF.

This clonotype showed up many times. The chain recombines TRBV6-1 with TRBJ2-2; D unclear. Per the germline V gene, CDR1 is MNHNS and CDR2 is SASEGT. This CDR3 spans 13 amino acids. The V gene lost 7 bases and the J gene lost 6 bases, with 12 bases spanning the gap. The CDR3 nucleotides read TGTGCCAGCACCCCCAAGGGCGCCGGGGAGCTGTTTTTT. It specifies CASTPKGAGELFF.

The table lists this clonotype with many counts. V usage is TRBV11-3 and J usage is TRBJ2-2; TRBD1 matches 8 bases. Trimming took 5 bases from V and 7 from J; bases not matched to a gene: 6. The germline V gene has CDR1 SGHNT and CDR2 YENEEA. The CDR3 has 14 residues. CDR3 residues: CASSPRGLVGELFF. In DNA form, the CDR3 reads TGTGCCAGCAGCCCCAGGGGGCTCGTCGGGGAGCTGTTTTTT.

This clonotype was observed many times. The CDR3, as DNA: TGCAGTGCTAGAGCGGGGGGGAAGTACGAGCAGTACTTC. This translates into CSARAGGKYEQYF. The chain couples TRBV20-1 to TRBJ2-7; 8 bases are a match to TRBD2. Germline lookup yields CDR1 DFQATT and CDR2 SNEGSKA (reference sequence). V trimming: 1 base; J trimming: 4 bases; junction bases outside the gene matches: 3. This CDR3 region has 13 residues.

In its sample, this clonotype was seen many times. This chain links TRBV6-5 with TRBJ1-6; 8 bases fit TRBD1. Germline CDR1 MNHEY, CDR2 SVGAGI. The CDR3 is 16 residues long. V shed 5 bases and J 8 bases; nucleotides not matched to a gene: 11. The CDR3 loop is CASSPRQGIVHSPLHF. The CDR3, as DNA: TGTGCCAGCAGTCCTAGACAGGGGATCGTTCATTCACCCCTCCACTTT.

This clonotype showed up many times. The CDR3 spells CAISTPDRGNTEAFF. As DNA, the CDR3 is TGTGCCATCAGTACCCCGGACAGGGGTAACACTGAAGCTTTCTTT. The V and J genes are TRBV10-3 and TRBJ1-1; TRBD1 aligns across 9 bases. The CDR3 covers 15 residues. After removal of 5 bases from V and 2 bases from J, the junction contained 6 bases not matched to a gene. Germline V lookup: CDR1 ENHRY, CDR2 SYGVKD.

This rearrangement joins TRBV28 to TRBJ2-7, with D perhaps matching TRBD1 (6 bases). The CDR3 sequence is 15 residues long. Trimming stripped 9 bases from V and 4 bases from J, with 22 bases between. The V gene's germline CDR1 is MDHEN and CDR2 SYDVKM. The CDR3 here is CASPPQGGTLYEQYF. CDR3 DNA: TGTGCCAGTCCCCCCCAAGGGGGAACCCTATACGAGCAGTACTTC.

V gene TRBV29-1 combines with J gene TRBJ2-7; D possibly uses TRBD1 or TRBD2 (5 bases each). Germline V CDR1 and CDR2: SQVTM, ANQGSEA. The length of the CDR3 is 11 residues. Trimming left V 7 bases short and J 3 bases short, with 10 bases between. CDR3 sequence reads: CSAGPGYEQYF. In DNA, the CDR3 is TGCAGCGCGGGACCTGGCTACGAGCAGTACTTC.

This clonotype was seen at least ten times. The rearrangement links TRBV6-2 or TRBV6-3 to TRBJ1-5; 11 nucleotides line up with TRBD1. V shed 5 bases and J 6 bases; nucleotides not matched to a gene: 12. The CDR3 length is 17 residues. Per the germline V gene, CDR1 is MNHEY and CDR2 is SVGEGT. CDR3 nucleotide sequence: TGTGCCAGCAGTCTTCATTTGGGACAGGGGGGTCGTCAGCCCCAGCATTTT. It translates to CASSLHLGQGGRQPQHF.

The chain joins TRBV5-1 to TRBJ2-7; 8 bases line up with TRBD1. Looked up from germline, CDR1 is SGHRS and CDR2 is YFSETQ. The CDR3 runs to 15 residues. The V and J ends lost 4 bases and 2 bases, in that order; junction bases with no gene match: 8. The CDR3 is CASSPSPGQAYEQYF. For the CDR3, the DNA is TGCGCCAGCAGCCCTTCGCCGGGACAGGCCTACGAGCAGTACTTC.

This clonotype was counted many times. Here the CDR3 DNA reads TGTGCCACCAGCAGAGATCGGCCTTCCGGGGAGCTGTTTTTT. It translates to CATSRDRPSGELFF. The rearrangement uses TRBV15 and TRBJ2-2, with D hard to call. V was trimmed by 0 bases and J by 6 bases, leaving 8 bases between them. CDR1 LNHNV and CDR2 YYDKDF come from the germline V gene (reference sequence). This CDR3 comprises 14 residues.

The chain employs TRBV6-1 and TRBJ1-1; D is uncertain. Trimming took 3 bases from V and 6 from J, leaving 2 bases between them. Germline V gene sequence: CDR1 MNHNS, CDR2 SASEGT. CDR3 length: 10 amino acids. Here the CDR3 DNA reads TGTGCCAGCAGTGAGGCTGAAGCTTTCTTT. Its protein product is CASSEAEAFF.

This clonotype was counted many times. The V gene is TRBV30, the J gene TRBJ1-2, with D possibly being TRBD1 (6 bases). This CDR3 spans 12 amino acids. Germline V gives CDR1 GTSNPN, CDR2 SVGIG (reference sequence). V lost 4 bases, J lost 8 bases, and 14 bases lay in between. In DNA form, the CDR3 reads TGTGCCTGGACTCTCGGGCAGGGGGGCTACACCTTC. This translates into CAWTLGQGGYTF.

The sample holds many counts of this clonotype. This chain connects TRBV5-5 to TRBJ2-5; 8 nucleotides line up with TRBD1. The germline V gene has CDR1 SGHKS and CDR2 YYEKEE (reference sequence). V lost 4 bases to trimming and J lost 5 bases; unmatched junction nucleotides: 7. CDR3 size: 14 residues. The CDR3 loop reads CASSMTGAQETQYF. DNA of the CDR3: TGTGCCAGCAGCATGACAGGGGCGCAGGAGACCCAGTACTTC.

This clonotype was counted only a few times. CDR3 nucleotides: TGCGCCAGCAGCCAAGATACCGTCGGGACGGCCCAAGAGACCCAGTACTTC. It encodes CASSQDTVGTAQETQYF. The genes are TRBV4-1 and TRBJ2-5; D is possibly TRBD1 or TRBD2 (5 bases each). V lost 0 bases and J 1 base, leaving 15 bases between the germline ends. Germline CDR1 is MGHRA and CDR2 is YSYEKL. This CDR3 contains 17 residues.